The rows below give T cell receptor beta chains drawn from one sample of a study of cytomegalovirus exposure and HLA in healthy donors. Profiling relied on immunoSEQ multiplex PCR, and the TCRdb table lists in-frame clones only, not all of them. The repertoire consists of 95,000 to 150,000 clones, with roughly 80% occurring once and the leading ten covering around 3%. The specimen sequenced was PBMCs. The receptors originated from a middle-aged woman in good health and CMV-seropositive. The conserved cysteine and the conserved F or W are not part of the CDR3 here. Fields, in order: J gene, V gene, CDR3 protein.

J gene: TRBJ2-1; V gene: TRBV5-4; CDR3 protein: ASSRDGGIYNEQF
J gene: TRBJ2-1; V gene: TRBV7-6; CDR3 protein: ASSLGSFNEQF
J gene: TRBJ2-2; V gene: TRBV6-5; CDR3 protein: ASTRQGATGELF
J gene: TRBJ1-6; V gene: TRBV7-3; CDR3 protein: ASSKNRGDGSPLH
J gene: TRBJ2-7; V gene: TRBV9; CDR3 protein: ASSLGQATYEQY
J gene: TRBJ1-1; V gene: TRBV5-4; CDR3 protein: ASSLSDRRNTEAF
J gene: TRBJ1-1; V gene: TRBV5-8; CDR3 protein: ASSPTGQNTEAF
J gene: TRBJ2-2; V gene: TRBV18; CDR3 protein: ASSPARSNTGELF
J gene: TRBJ1-3; V gene: TRBV5-6; CDR3 protein: ASSLPRNTIY
J gene: TRBJ1-1; V gene: TRBV5-1; CDR3 protein: ASSLAEGASEAF
J gene: TRBJ2-7; V gene: TRBV30; CDR3 protein: AWRVPGTGLYEQY
J gene: TRBJ2-5; V gene: TRBV14; CDR3 protein: ASSQGPRGETQY
J gene: TRBJ1-1; V gene: TRBV27; CDR3 protein: ASTPGFLNTEAF
J gene: TRBJ2-7; V gene: TRBV4-1; CDR3 protein: ASSQGGWSGTYEQY
J gene: TRBJ2-1; V gene: TRBV4-2; CDR3 protein: ASSQGGRSSNEQF
J gene: TRBJ2-5; V gene: TRBV25-1; CDR3 protein: ASSEGGGVTQY
J gene: TRBJ1-2; V gene: TRBV4-1; CDR3 protein: ASSLPTAHQGDGYT
J gene: TRBJ1-2; V gene: TRBV5-1; CDR3 protein: ASSLDRNYGYT
J gene: TRBJ2-1; V gene: TRBV5-4; CDR3 protein: ASSTGTSSYNEQF
J gene: TRBJ2-3; V gene: TRBV5-1; CDR3 protein: ASSLIGQGADTQY
J gene: TRBJ1-3; V gene: TRBV11-2; CDR3 protein: ASSLGRQNFGNTIY
J gene: TRBJ2-4; V gene: TRBV9; CDR3 protein: ASSVVQGIRGNIQY
J gene: TRBJ2-6; V gene: TRBV5-4; CDR3 protein: ASSLVLTNSGANVLT
J gene: TRBJ2-6; V gene: TRBV9; CDR3 protein: ASSVSSGQGSGANVLT
J gene: TRBJ2-5; V gene: TRBV9; CDR3 protein: ASSLGPTGETQY
J gene: TRBJ2-7; V gene: TRBV19; CDR3 protein: ASRLGTSGNYEQY
J gene: TRBJ2-5; V gene: TRBV29-1; CDR3 protein: SVALAAQETQY
J gene: TRBJ2-5; V gene: TRBV9; CDR3 protein: ASSGQGAWETQY
J gene: TRBJ1-4; V gene: TRBV7-9; CDR3 protein: ASSLGYRGLDEKLF
J gene: TRBJ2-6; V gene: TRBV6-1; CDR3 protein: ASTSPSGANVLT
J gene: TRBJ1-1; V gene: TRBV2; CDR3 protein: ASTVLQGNTEAF
J gene: TRBJ1-1; V gene: TRBV7-9; CDR3 protein: ASSLPGGNTEAF
J gene: TRBJ2-3; V gene: TRBV2; CDR3 protein: ASSGALTVWDTQY
J gene: TRBJ1-3; V gene: TRBV11-2; CDR3 protein: ASSWDRGFGNTIY
J gene: TRBJ2-7; V gene: TRBV5-4; CDR3 protein: ASSIAGFSGGASYEQY
J gene: TRBJ2-2; V gene: TRBV25-1; CDR3 protein: ASRGTSGSFGELF
J gene: TRBJ1-5; V gene: TRBV18; CDR3 protein: ASSPPVTGGSNQPQH
J gene: TRBJ1-3; V gene: TRBV7-9; CDR3 protein: ASSSPDRNGNTIY
J gene: TRBJ2-7; V gene: TRBV4-1; CDR3 protein: ASSQAPAMGADEQY
J gene: TRBJ1-1; V gene: TRBV2; CDR3 protein: ASSVEGGIATEAF
J gene: TRBJ1-1; V gene: TRBV5-6; CDR3 protein: ASSSFRTGNFEAF
J gene: TRBJ1-4; V gene: TRBV5-6; CDR3 protein: ASSGTGGFEEKLF
J gene: TRBJ2-2; V gene: TRBV19; CDR3 protein: ASSDGRRNTGELF
J gene: TRBJ2-1; V gene: TRBV25-1; CDR3 protein: ASSEPQGREGHNEQF